The 15 T cell receptor beta chains below come from one sample, sequenced in a study of T cell responses to AZD1222 COVID-19 vaccine. The method was immunoSEQ multiplex PCR; TCRdb's version includes in-frame clones alone and lacks a portion of them. The sample shows 120,000 or so clones, approximately 88% of them seen only once. The sequenced sample was peripheral blood, obtained on day 0 of AZD1222 vaccination. These receptors originate from an adult in good health.

The gene calls are TRBV5-1 and TRBJ1-3; 10 nucleotides line up with TRBD1. V lost 2 bases to trimming and J lost 2 bases; unmatched junction nucleotides: 1. CDR3 length equals 15 residues. The germline V gene has CDR1 SGHRS and CDR2 YFSETQ. The CDR3 here is CASSFDRGPGNTIYF. The CDR3 DNA is TGCGCCAGCAGCTTTGACAGGGGGCCTGGAAACACCATATATTTT.

This chain connects TRBV5-1 to TRBJ1-3, with D maybe TRBD1 (5 bases). Trimming cost V 4 bases and J 7 bases, with 12 bases left between them. CDR1 is SGHRS, CDR2 YFSETQ, per germline. The CDR3 spans 13 residues. CDR3 region: CASSIDPGNTIYF. The CDR3 DNA reads TGCGCCAGCAGCATCGACCCAGGGAACACCATATATTTT.

This clone has just one count. CDR3 nucleotide sequence: TGTGCCAGCAGCTTAGTCCCGGCTTCTGGTACGCAGTATTTT. This translates into CASSLVPASGTQYF. The chain couples TRBV11-2 to TRBJ2-3; D gene unclear. Trimming left V 1 base short and J 8 bases short, with 13 bases between. Germline CDR1 and CDR2: SGHAT and FQNNGV. The CDR3 runs 14 residues.

This clone was recorded once. The chain is built from TRBV4-1 and TRBJ2-2, with 12 bases aligning to TRBD2. Germline CDR1 and CDR2: MGHRA and YSYEKL. The CDR3 sequence is 17 residues long. Trimming took 4 bases from V and 5 from J; bases not matched to a gene: 8. The CDR3 DNA is TGCGCCAGCAGCCTCGGACTAGCGGGAAGTCGAACCGGGGAGCTGTTTTTT. Translated, it gives CASSLGLAGSRTGELFF.

The chain joins TRBV19 to TRBJ1-1, with 7 bases lining up with TRBD1. The V gene's germline CDR1 is LNHDA and CDR2 SQIVND (reference sequence). Trimming took 1 base from V and 1 from J; bases not matched to a gene: 3. This CDR3 is 15 amino acids long. The CDR3 bases are TGTGCCAGTAGTATAGTAAACAGGGGGAACACTGAAGCTTTCTTT. Amino acids: CASSIVNRGNTEAFF. Full variable domain (rest looked up from reference TRBV19 and TRBJ1-1): DGGITQSPKYLFRKEGQNVTLSCEQNLNHDAMYWYRQDPGQGLRLIYYSQIVNDFQKGDIAEGYSVSREKKESFPLTVTSAQKNPTAFYLCASSIVNRGNTEAFFGQGTRLTVV.

This clone was recorded only once. This rearrangement joins TRBV27 to TRBJ1-2; D is uncertain. Trimming stripped 5 bases from V and 5 bases from J, with 12 bases between. The CDR3 has 13 amino acids. Germline loops: CDR1 MNHEY, CDR2 SMNVEV (reference sequence). This chain's CDR3 is CASSQWALYGYTF. The DNA for the CDR3 is TGTGCCAGCAGTCAATGGGCCCTATATGGCTACACCTTC.

This chain joins TRBV14 and TRBJ2-7; 11 nucleotides line up with TRBD2. Trimming took 4 bases from V and 6 from J; bases not matched to a gene: 8. This CDR3 region has 15 residues. Germline V gene lookup returns CDR1 SGHDN and CDR2 FVKESK. CDR3 amino acids: CASSRASGRNFEQYF. The CDR3, as DNA: TGTGCCAGCAGCCGGGCTAGCGGGAGGAACTTCGAGCAGTACTTC.

The chain recombines TRBV7-8 with TRBJ2-1; 13 bases are a match to TRBD2. Per germline, CDR1 SGHVS and CDR2 FQNEAQ. This CDR3 is built from 13 residues. The trim removed 5 bases at V and 11 bases at J, leaving 3 bases unmatched. The CDR3 loop reads CASSLGLAGQQFF. In DNA form, the CDR3 reads TGTGCCAGCAGCCTGGGACTAGCGGGGCAGCAGTTCTTC.

The rearrangement joins TRBV18 to TRBJ2-7; no clear D. Germline V CDR1 and CDR2: KGHSH, LQKENI. The CDR3 has 14 residues. The ends were cut back, 1 base at V and 3 bases at J, with 10 bases in the middle. The CDR3 region is CASSPLNTNYEQYF. CDR3 DNA: TGTGCCAGCTCACCACTTAACACCAACTACGAGCAGTACTTC.

This rearrangement joins TRBV5-1 to TRBJ1-2; 7 bases line up with TRBD1. V trimming: 0 bases; J trimming: 6 bases; junction bases outside the gene matches: 5. This CDR3 comprises 14 residues. Germline loops: CDR1 SGHRS, CDR2 YFSETQ. The CDR3 DNA is TGCGCCAGCAGCTTGGAGGGGGCATCGGATGGCTACACCTTC. This codes for CASSLEGASDGYTF.

This chain links TRBV6-5 with TRBJ2-2; 7 positions match TRBD2. V dropped 5 bases and J dropped 4; count of bases not matched to a gene: 7. This CDR3 comprises 15 residues. The germline V gene has CDR1 MNHEY and CDR2 SVGAGI. The CDR3 sequence: CASSPAGRLTGELFF. The CDR3 coding sequence is TGTGCCAGCAGTCCAGCCGGGAGGCTCACCGGGGAGCTGTTTTTT.

The chain carries TRBV7-9 and TRBJ1-1; 7 bases line up with TRBD1. CDR1 is SEHNR and CDR2 is FQNEAQ in the germline V gene (reference sequence). The CDR3 is 17 residues long. Trimming at V came to 1 base and at J to 1 base, leaving 9 bases not matched to a gene. The CDR3 coding sequence is TGTGCCAGCAGCTTAGGGACACCGGGACAGCAGAACACTGAAGCTTTCTTT. Residues: CASSLGTPGQQNTEAFF.

The sample holds one count of this clone. V is TRBV5-4 and J is TRBJ2-7, with a possible D match to TRBD2 (7 bases). This CDR3 spans 15 amino acids. Germline loops: CDR1 SGHNT, CDR2 YYREEE (reference sequence). V lost 4 bases to trimming and J lost 7 bases, with 21 bases between them. CDR3 protein: CASSAGEGGLGEQYF. DNA for the CDR3: TGTGCCAGCAGCGCGGGGGAAGGGGGGCTTGGGGAGCAGTACTTC.

The rearrangement joins TRBV10-1 to TRBJ1-1, with D unresolved. CDR1 and CDR2 from the germline V gene are WNHNN and SYGVQD (reference sequence). V was pared by 8 bases and J by 3 bases, with 13 bases between. The CDR3 is 13 amino acids. CDR3 loop: CASSRDGYTEAFF. The CDR3 nucleotides are TGCGCCAGCTCAAGAGACGGCTACACTGAAGCTTTCTTT.

This clone has a single count. The chain joins TRBV7-9 to TRBJ1-5, with TRBD1 as a possible D gene (6 bases). The CDR3 is made up of 16 amino acids. CDR1 and CDR2 from the germline V gene are SEHNR and FQNEAQ (reference sequence). With 1 base removed from V and 5 bases from J, the gap between germline ends came to 15 bases. CDR3 amino acids: CASSLDGRGGHQPQHF. CDR3 nucleotides: TGTGCCAGCAGCTTAGATGGCAGGGGAGGGCATCAGCCCCAGCATTTT.